A few counts support the clone carrying this T cell receptor (beta chain). The sample belongs to a study of CD8+CD57+ T cells in acquired aplastic anemia. Germline CDR1 reads MNHEY; CDR2 reads SMNVEV (reference sequence). J lost 7 bases, V lost 2 bases, and 4 bases had no gene match. There are 15 residues in the CDR3. The TCR beta profiling, which covered VDJ combination and CDR3 sequence, was carried out using genomic DNA as the template. One entry per CDR3 protein, called by TCRdb with MiXCR from the reads. Of about 160,000 distinct CDR3 sequences in the sample, 45% to 50% are singletons; the top ten hold roughly 30%. Individuals selected for sequencing had exhibited CD8+CD57+ cell expansion on flow cytometry. In all patients, the disease was severe acquired aplastic anemia.

This chain joins TRBV27 and TRBJ2-1; 11 positions match TRBD1. Sequencing used sorted CD4+, CD8+, or CD8+CD57+ T cells (not recorded which) from PBMCs. This clonotype originated in a human donor with aplastic anemia. The CDR3 DNA is TGTGCCAGCAGTTTAGGACAGGGGGCGCTAAATGAGCAGTTCTTC. Translating it yields CASSLGQGALNEQFF.